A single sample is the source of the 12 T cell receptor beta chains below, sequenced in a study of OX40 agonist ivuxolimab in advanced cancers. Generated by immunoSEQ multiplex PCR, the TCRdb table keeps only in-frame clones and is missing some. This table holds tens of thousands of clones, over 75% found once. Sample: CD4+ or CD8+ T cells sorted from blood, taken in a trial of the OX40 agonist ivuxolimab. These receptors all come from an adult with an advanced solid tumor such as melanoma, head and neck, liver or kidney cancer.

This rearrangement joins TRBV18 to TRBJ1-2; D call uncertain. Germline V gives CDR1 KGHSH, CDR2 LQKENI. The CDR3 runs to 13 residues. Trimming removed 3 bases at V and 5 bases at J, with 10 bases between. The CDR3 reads CASSPTDKYGYTF. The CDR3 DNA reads TGTGCCAGCTCACCGACCGATAAATATGGCTACACCTTC.

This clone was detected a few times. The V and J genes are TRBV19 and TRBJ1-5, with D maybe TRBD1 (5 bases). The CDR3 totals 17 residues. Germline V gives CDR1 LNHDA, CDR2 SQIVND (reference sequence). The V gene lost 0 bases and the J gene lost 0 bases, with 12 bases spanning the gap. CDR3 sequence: CASSIDRAVYSNQPQHF. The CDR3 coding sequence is TGTGCCAGTAGTATAGACAGGGCAGTGTATAGCAATCAGCCCCAGCATTTT.

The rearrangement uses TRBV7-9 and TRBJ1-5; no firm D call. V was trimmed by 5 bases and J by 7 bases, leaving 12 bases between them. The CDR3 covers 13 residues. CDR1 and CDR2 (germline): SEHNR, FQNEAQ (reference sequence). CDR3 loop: CASSPNGRQPQHF. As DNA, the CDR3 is TGTGCCAGCAGCCCGAACGGGAGACAGCCCCAGCATTTT.

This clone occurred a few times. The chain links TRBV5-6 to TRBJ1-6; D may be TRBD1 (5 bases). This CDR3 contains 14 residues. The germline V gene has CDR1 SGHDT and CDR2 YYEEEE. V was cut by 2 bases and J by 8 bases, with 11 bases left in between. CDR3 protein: CASSFDQGYSPLHF. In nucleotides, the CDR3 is TGTGCCAGCAGCTTCGATCAGGGTTATTCACCCCTCCACTTT.

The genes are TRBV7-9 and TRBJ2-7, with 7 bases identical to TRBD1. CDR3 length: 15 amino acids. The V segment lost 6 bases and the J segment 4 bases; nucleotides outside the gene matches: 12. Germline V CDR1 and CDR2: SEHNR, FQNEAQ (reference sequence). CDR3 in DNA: TGTGCCAGCAGTTCCCCGGACAGGCTGATTTACGAGCAGTACTTC. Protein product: CASSSPDRLIYEQYF.

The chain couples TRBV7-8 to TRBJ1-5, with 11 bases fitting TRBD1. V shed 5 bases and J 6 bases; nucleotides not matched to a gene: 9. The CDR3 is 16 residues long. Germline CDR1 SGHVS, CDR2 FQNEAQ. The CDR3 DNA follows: TGTGCCAGCAGCAGAGGGACAGGGGGGTCTGGTCAGCCCCAGCATTTT. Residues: CASSRGTGGSGQPQHF. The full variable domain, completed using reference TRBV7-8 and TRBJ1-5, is GAGVSQSPRYKVAKRGQDVALRCDPISGHVSLFWYQQALGQGPEFLTYFQNEAQLDKSGLPSDRFFAERPEGSVSTLKIQRTQQEDSAVYLCASSRGTGGSGQPQHFGDGTRLSIL.

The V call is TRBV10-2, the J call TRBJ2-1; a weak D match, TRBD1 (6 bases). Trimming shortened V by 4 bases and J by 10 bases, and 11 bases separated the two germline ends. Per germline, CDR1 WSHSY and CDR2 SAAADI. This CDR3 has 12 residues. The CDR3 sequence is CASSVGQSEQFF. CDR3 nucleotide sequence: TGCGCCAGCAGTGTAGGACAGAGCGAGCAGTTCTTC.

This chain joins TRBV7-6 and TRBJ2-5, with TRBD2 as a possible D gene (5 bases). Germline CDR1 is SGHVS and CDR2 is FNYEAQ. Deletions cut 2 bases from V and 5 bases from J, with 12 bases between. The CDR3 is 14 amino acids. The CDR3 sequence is CASSLSGRRETQYF. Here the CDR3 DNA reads TGTGCCAGCAGCTTATCCGGTAGGAGGGAGACCCAGTACTTC.

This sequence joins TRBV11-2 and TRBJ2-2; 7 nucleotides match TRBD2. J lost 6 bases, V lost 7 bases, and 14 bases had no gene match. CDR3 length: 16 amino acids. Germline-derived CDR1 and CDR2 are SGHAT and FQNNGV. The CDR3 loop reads CASTGRSWVFSGELFF. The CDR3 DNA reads TGTGCCAGCACCGGGAGGAGTTGGGTATTTTCCGGGGAGCTGTTTTTT.

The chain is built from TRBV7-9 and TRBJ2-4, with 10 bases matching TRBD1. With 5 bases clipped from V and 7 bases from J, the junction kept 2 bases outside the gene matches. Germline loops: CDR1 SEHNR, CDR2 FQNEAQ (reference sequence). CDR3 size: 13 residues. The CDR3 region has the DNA TGTGCCAGCAGCGCGGGACAGGGGAACATTCAGTACTTC. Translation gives CASSAGQGNIQYF. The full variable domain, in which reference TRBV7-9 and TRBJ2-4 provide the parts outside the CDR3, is DTGVSQNPRHKITKRGQNVTFRCDPISEHNRLYWYRQTLGQGPEFLTYFQNEAQLEKSRLLSDRFSAERPKGSFSTLEIQRTEQGDSAMYLCASSAGQGNIQYFGAGTRLSVL.

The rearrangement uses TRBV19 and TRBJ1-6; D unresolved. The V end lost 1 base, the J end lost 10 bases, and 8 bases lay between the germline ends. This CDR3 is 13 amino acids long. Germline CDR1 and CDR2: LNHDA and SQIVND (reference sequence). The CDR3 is CASSIGGNSPLHF. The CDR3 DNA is TGTGCCAGTAGTATAGGAGGGAACTCACCCCTCCACTTT.

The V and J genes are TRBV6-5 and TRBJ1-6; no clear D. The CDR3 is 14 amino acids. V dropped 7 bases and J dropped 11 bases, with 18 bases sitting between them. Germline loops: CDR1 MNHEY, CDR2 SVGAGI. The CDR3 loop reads CASNEGPPPAPLHF. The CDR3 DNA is TGTGCCAGCAACGAGGGCCCCCCTCCGGCACCCCTCCACTTT.